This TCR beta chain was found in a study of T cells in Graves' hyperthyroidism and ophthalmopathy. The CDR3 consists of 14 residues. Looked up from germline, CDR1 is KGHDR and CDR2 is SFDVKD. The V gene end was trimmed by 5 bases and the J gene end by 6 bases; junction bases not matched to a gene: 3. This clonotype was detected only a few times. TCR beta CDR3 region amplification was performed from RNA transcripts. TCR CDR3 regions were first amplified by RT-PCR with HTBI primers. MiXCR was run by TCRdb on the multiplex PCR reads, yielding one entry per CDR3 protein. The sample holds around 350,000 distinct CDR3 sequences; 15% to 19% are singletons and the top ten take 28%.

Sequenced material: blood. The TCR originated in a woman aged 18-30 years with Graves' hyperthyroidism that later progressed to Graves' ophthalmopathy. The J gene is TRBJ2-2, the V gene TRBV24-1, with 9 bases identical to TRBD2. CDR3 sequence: CATSVAGAAGELFF. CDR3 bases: TGTGCCACCAGTGTAGCGGGGGCGGCCGGGGAGCTGTTTTTT.